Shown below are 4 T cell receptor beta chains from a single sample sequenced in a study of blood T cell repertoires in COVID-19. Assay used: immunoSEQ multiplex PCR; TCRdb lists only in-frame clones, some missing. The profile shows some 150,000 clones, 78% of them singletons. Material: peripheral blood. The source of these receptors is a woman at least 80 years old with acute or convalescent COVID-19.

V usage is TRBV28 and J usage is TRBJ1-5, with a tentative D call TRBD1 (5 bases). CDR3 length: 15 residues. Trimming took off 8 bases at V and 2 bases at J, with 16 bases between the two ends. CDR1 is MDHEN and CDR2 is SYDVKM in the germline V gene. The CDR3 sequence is CASLGSGSGNQPQHF. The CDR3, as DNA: TGTGCCAGCCTAGGATCAGGGTCGGGCAATCAGCCCCAGCATTTT.

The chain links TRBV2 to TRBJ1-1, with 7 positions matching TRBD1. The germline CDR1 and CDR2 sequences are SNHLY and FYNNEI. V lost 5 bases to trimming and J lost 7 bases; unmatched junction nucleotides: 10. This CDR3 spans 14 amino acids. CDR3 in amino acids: CASSYGAGGYEAFF. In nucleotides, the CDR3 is TGTGCCAGCAGTTATGGCGCAGGGGGGTATGAAGCTTTCTTT.

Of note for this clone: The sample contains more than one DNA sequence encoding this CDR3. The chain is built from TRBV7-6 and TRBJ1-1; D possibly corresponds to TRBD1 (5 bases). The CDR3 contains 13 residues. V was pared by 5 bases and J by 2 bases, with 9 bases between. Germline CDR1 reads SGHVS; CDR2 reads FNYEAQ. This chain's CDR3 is CASSLDRNTEAFF. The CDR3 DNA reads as TGTGCCAGCAGCCTTGACAGAAACACTGAAGCTTTCTTT.

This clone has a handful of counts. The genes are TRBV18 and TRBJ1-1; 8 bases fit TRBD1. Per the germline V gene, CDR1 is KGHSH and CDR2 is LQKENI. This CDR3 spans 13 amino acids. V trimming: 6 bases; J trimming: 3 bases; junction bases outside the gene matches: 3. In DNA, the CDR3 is TGTGCCAGCTCGTCGGGACAGGACACTGAAGCTTTCTTT. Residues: CASSSGQDTEAFF.